These 27 T cell receptor beta chains share one sample of origin, sequenced in a study of tumour-infiltrating T cells in Burkitt lymphoma. Clones were sequenced by immunoSEQ multiplex PCR, and TCRdb holds only the in-frame ones, with some missing. Of around 1,400 clones in the sample, around an eighth were seen once. The specimen was tumor tissue. The receptor set was obtained from a human donor with Burkitt lymphoma.

The chain joins TRBV4-3 to TRBJ2-3; 11 bases fit TRBD2. V dropped 3 bases and J dropped 1; count of bases not matched to a gene: 3. Germline V gives CDR1 LGHNA, CDR2 YSLEER. CDR3 size: 16 residues. The CDR3 sequence is CASSHLAGGRTDTQYF. The CDR3 DNA reads TGCGCCAGCAGCCACCTAGCGGGAGGCCGCACAGATACGCAGTATTTT.

The chain has TRBV7-2 and TRBJ1-2; 8 nucleotides agree with TRBD1. Germline V gene sequence: CDR1 SGHTA, CDR2 FQGNSA. V shed 5 bases, J shed 1 base, and the junction held 3 bases outside the gene matches. The CDR3 is 14 residues long. The CDR3 protein is CASSQDRGNYGYTF. CDR3 sequence (DNA): TGTGCCAGCAGCCAAGACAGGGGTAACTATGGCTACACCTTC. Full variable domain (outside the CDR3, taken from reference TRBV7-2 and TRBJ1-2): GAGVSQSPSNKVTEKGKDVELRCDPISGHTALYWYRQSLGQGLEFLIYFQGNSAPDKSGLPSDRFSAERTGGSVSTLTIQRTQQEDSAVYLCASSQDRGNYGYTFGSGTRLTVV.

V is TRBV27 and J is TRBJ1-2; D is undetermined. The CDR3 totals 13 residues. Germline CDR1 reads MNHEY; CDR2 reads SMNVEV (reference sequence). Deletions cut 2 bases from V and 2 bases from J, with 6 bases between. This CDR3 reads CASSLTRNYGYTF. CDR3 in DNA: TGTGCCAGCAGTTTAACGCGGAACTATGGCTACACCTTC.

With respect to this clone: The junction and the germline gene differ at one end; a read error may be behind it. The chain carries TRBV5-5 and TRBJ2-2; 8 nucleotides align to TRBD2. CDR3 length: 16 residues. Germline CDR1 SGHKS, CDR2 YYEKEE (reference sequence). The CDR3 loop is CANSFVSGGDTGELFF. CDR3 in DNA: TGTGCCAACAGCTTTGTGAGCGGGGGTGACACCGGGGAGCTGTTTTTT.

This clone was detected a few times. The gene calls are TRBV19 and TRBJ2-6; D gene uncertain. There are 18 residues in the CDR3. Per the germline V gene, CDR1 is LNHDA and CDR2 is SQIVND (reference sequence). The V end was cut by 4 bases, the J end by 5 bases, with 21 bases between. DNA for the CDR3: TGTGCCAGTAGTAAGTTCTGCAAATCACAAAGTCGGGCCAACGTCCTGACTTTC. Protein sequence: CASSKFCKSQSRANVLTF.

The gene calls are TRBV19 and TRBJ1-4; D is unresolved. Germline V gives CDR1 LNHDA, CDR2 SQIVND (reference sequence). The V end was cut by 3 bases, the J end by 0 bases, with 8 bases between. CDR3 length: 15 residues. CDR3 bases: TGTGCCAGTAGTATTCGGACGGCAACTAATGAAAAACTGTTTTTT. Translated: CASSIRTATNEKLFF.

This clone was seen a few times. The chain carries TRBV5-5 and TRBJ1-5, with D possibly being TRBD1 (6 bases). Germline CDR1 SGHKS, CDR2 YYEKEE (reference sequence). The CDR3 contains 15 residues. Trimming removed 4 bases at V and 3 bases at J, with 14 bases between. The CDR3 DNA follows: TGTGCCAGCAGCGAGACGGGGGCGATCAATCAGCCCCAGCATTTT. Its protein product is CASSETGAINQPQHF.

The V gene is TRBV11-2, the J gene TRBJ2-4, with D perhaps TRBD1 (6 bases). V was pared by 5 bases and J by 0 bases, with 14 bases between. The V gene's germline CDR1 is SGHAT and CDR2 FQNNGV. The CDR3 contains 16 residues. The CDR3 spells CASSGVDRLAKNIQYF. As DNA, the CDR3 is TGTGCCAGCAGCGGGGTGGACAGACTAGCCAAAAACATTCAGTACTTC. Together with reference TRBV11-2 and TRBJ2-4, the CDR3 gives the full variable domain: EAGVAQSPRYKIIEKRQSVAFWCNPISGHATLYWYQQILGQGPKLLIQFQNNGVVDDSQLPKDRFSAERLKGVDSTLKIQPAKLEDSAVYLCASSGVDRLAKNIQYFGAGTRLSVL.

This rearrangement joins TRBV18 to TRBJ1-1; no clear D gene. This CDR3 contains 18 residues. V lost 2 bases and J 0 bases, leaving 19 bases between the germline ends. In germline, CDR1 is KGHSH, CDR2 LQKENI. CDR3 nucleotide sequence: TGTGCCAGCTCACCAACGACGGCAAAGGGTGGGTTGAACACTGAAGCTTTCTTT. This sequence encodes CASSPTTAKGGLNTEAFF.

This clone has just a few counts. The chain combines TRBV6-5 with TRBJ2-4; no firm D call. V dropped 5 bases and J dropped 9 bases, with 17 bases sitting between them. The CDR3 contains 14 residues. CDR1 is MNHEY, CDR2 SVGAGI, per germline. This CDR3 is CASSLKVPVFIQYF. DNA for the CDR3: TGTGCCAGCAGTCTCAAGGTGCCTGTTTTCATTCAGTACTTC.

This clone was seen a few times. The rearrangement joins TRBV15 to TRBJ2-1; D possibly matches TRBD1 or TRBD2 (6 bases each). Germline assignment: CDR1 LNHNV and CDR2 YYDKDF (reference sequence). Between the trimmed V and J ends, which lost 0 bases and 6 bases, there was a span of 18 bases. The CDR3 extends over 17 amino acids. CDR3 amino acids: CATSREGGRVVINEQFF. The CDR3 coding sequence is TGTGCCACCAGCAGAGAGGGGGGCAGGGTAGTTATCAATGAGCAGTTCTTC.

Relative to its sample, this clone is large (0.1 to 1%). The rearrangement uses TRBV2 and TRBJ2-1; D tentatively fits TRBD1 or TRBD2 (6 bases each). Germline values: CDR1 SNHLY, CDR2 FYNNEI. The CDR3 covers 17 residues. Trimming took off 3 bases at V and 6 bases at J, with 21 bases between the two ends. CDR3 in amino acids: CASSDAFGQGRGNEQFF. CDR3 coding DNA: TGTGCCAGCAGTGACGCCTTTGGGCAGGGGCGGGGCAATGAGCAGTTCTTC.

This clone was counted only a few times. The chain's CDR3 is CASSEETYNSPLHF. CDR3 coding DNA: TGTGCCAGCAGTGAGGAGACCTATAATTCACCCCTCCACTTT. This chain uses TRBV6-5 with TRBJ1-6; no definite D call. CDR3 size: 14 residues. In germline, CDR1 is MNHEY, CDR2 SVGAGI. V was pared by 5 bases and J by 2 bases, with 7 bases between.

The V call is TRBV16, the J call TRBJ1-6; 9 nucleotides line up with TRBD1. The V and J ends lost 2 bases and 10 bases, in that order; junction bases with no gene match: 3. CDR1 KGHSY and CDR2 FQNENV come from the germline V gene. The CDR3 consists of 14 residues. The CDR3, as DNA: TGTGCCAGCAGCCAAGACAGGGGGGGGTCACCCCTCCACTTT. As protein: CASSQDRGGSPLHF.

The chain carries TRBV27 and TRBJ2-1, with 9 nucleotides matching TRBD2. The CDR3 extends over 14 amino acids. V lost 6 bases, J lost 4 bases, and 4 bases stayed unmatched. In germline, CDR1 is MNHEY, CDR2 SMNVEV (reference sequence). Written as DNA, the CDR3 is TGTGCCAGCAGCCGACTAGCGGAGTACAATGAGCAGTTCTTC. It is translated as CASSRLAEYNEQFF.

This clone has more than one count but fewer than ten. The rearrangement uses TRBV5-1 and TRBJ2-7, with D tentatively TRBD2 (6 bases). Germline loops: CDR1 SGHRS, CDR2 YFSETQ. The CDR3 extends over 13 amino acids. Trimming removed 0 bases at V and 5 bases at J, with 9 bases between. In DNA, the CDR3 is TGCGCCAGCAGCTTGGGTGGAGGGGACGAGCAGTACGTC. Translated, it gives CASSLGGGDEQYV.

The chain links TRBV28 to TRBJ1-2; possibly TRBD1 for D (5 bases). The germline V and J ends were trimmed by 6 bases and 4 bases, with 21 bases remaining between them. The length of the CDR3 is 16 residues. In germline, CDR1 is MDHEN, CDR2 SYDVKM. CDR3 bases: TGTGCCAGCAGGGGGGGACCGACCCTGGGGCCCTATGGCTACACCTTC. It codes for CASRGGPTLGPYGYTF.

The chain has TRBV7-3 and TRBJ2-3, with D maybe TRBD2 (6 bases). Germline assignment: CDR1 SGHTA and CDR2 FQGTGA. This CDR3 contains 13 residues. Trimming took 4 bases from V and 1 from J, leaving 6 bases between them. CDR3 loop: CASSSGGTDTQYF. In DNA, the CDR3 is TGTGCCAGCAGCTCGGGGGGCACAGATACGCAGTATTTT.

This clone has a handful of counts. This chain links TRBV18 with TRBJ1-1; D might be TRBD1 (6 bases). Trimming left V 4 bases short and J 3 bases short, with 9 bases between. This CDR3 spans 13 amino acids. Germline CDR1 and CDR2: KGHSH and LQKENI. Here the CDR3 DNA reads TGTGCCAGCTCACAAAACAGGGACACTGAAGCTTTCTTT. Its translation is CASSQNRDTEAFF.

This clone was detected only a few times. The chain links TRBV21-1 to TRBJ2-7; the D segment call TRBD1 is taken from the table without a DNA check. TRBV21-1 is listed as a pseudogene. This CDR3 region has 11 residues. CDR3 in amino acids: CASSKGTGRFV. CDR3 DNA: TGTGCCAGCAGCAAAGGGACAGGGCGATTCGTC.

This clone turned up a few times. The junction and the germline gene differ at one end; a read error may be behind it. The genes are TRBV7-7 and TRBJ2-5; TRBD1 matches at 9 bases. CDR3 size: 14 residues. Germline V gives CDR1 SSHAT, CDR2 FNYEAQ (reference sequence). This chain's CDR3 is CASSKGQGQETQYF. In DNA, the CDR3 is TGTGCTAGCAGCAAGGGACAGGGCCAAGAGACCCAGTACTTC.

This clone appeared a few times. CDR3 region: CASSFSQETQYF. As DNA, the CDR3 is TGTGCCAGCAGCTTCAGTCAAGAGACCCAGTACTTC. The J gene is TRBJ2-5, the V gene TRBV7-9; D is unresolved. In germline, CDR1 is SEHNR, CDR2 FQNEAQ (reference sequence). V was shortened by 3 bases and J by 2 bases, with 4 bases between the two germline ends. This CDR3 contains 12 residues.

This sequence joins TRBV5-1 and TRBJ1-1, with D tentatively TRBD1 (6 bases). CDR3 length: 14 residues. V lost 0 bases to trimming and J lost 1 base, with 7 bases between them. Germline assignment: CDR1 SGHRS and CDR2 YFSETQ. CDR3 loop: CASSLVRGNTEAFF. For the CDR3, the DNA is TGCGCCAGCAGCTTGGTCAGGGGGAACACTGAAGCTTTCTTT.

The table lists this clone with a few counts. The chain links TRBV10-2 to TRBJ2-7; TRBD1 matches 7 bases. Unmatched junction bases numbered 4, after V lost 2 bases and J lost 6 bases. The germline gives CDR1 WSHSY, CDR2 SAAADI. This CDR3 comprises 13 residues. The CDR3 reads CASSESAGGEQYV. CDR3 in DNA: TGCGCCAGCAGTGAGAGTGCAGGGGGCGAGCAGTACGTC.

There are a few counts of this clone. V and J are TRBV5-1 and TRBJ1-4, with D possibly TRBD1 on 6 matching bases. The V gene's germline CDR1 is SGHRS and CDR2 YFSETQ. The CDR3 covers 15 residues. V was clipped by 4 bases and J by 7 bases, with 17 bases between them. The CDR3 protein is CASSPGGRIGEKLFF. As DNA, the CDR3 is TGCGCCAGCAGCCCCGGGGGGCGAATAGGTGAAAAACTGTTTTTT.

This sequence joins TRBV5-4 and TRBJ1-2, with a tentative D call TRBD1 (5 bases). CDR1 and CDR2 (germline): SGHNT, YYREEE (reference sequence). V dropped 4 bases and J dropped 0 bases, with 13 bases sitting between them. The length of the CDR3 is 15 residues. The CDR3 bases are TGTGCCAGCAGCGATCCTCGGGGCGCTAACTATGGCTACACCTTC. Translated: CASSDPRGANYGYTF.

Within the sample, this clone is large. The V gene is TRBV2, the J gene TRBJ2-5; no firm D call. V lost 3 bases and J lost 2, with 22 bases in between. The CDR3 is made up of 18 amino acids. Germline V gene lookup returns CDR1 SNHLY and CDR2 FYNNEI. The chain's CDR3 is CASSEPLRLQITQETQYF. The CDR3 nucleotides read TGTGCCAGCAGTGAGCCCCTAAGGTTGCAGATTACACAAGAGACCCAGTACTTC.